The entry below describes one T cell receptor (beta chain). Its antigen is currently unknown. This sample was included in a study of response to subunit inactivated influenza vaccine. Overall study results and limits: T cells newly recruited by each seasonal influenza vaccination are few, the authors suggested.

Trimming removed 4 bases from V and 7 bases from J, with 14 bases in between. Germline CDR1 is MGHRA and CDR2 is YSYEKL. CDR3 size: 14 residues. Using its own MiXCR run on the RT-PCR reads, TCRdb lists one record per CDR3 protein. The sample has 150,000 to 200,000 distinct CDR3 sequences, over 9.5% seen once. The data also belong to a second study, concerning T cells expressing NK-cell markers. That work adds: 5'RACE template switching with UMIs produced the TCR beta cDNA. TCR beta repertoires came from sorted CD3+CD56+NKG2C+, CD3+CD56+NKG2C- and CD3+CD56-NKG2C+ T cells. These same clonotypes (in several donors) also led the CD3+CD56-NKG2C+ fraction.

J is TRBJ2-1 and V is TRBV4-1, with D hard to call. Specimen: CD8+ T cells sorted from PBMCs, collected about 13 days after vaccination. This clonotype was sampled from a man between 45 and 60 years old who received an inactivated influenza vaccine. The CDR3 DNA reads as TGCGCCAGCAGCCCCGGACCTGGTTGGAATGAGCAGTTCTTC. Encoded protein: CASSPGPGWNEQFF.